The 26 T cell receptor beta chains below were found in one sample sequenced in a study of blood T cell repertoires in COVID-19 (dated by TCRdb to 2018 to 2021). Library creation used the immunoSEQ multiplex PCR assay. TCRdb holds this immuneACCESS table with in-frame rearrangements only. Some clones are missing; in checked studies, unresolved V genes explain under half, and the rest has no known cause. The sample yields about 170,000 clones; around 81% were counted once. The leading ten clones occupy under 3% of the sample. The source material was peripheral blood. The origin of the receptors is a human donor with acute or convalescent COVID-19. The donor label of this sample is uncertain.

V gene TRBV9 combines with J gene TRBJ2-5; the D gene is possibly TRBD2 (7 bases). The CDR3 sequence is 15 residues long. V was clipped by 3 bases and J by 2 bases, with 14 bases between them. Germline CDR1 is SGDLS and CDR2 is YYNGEE. The CDR3 DNA follows: TGTGCCAGCAGCGAAGGGGGGGCATGGCAAGAGACCCAGTACTTC. Amino acids: CASSEGGAWQETQYF.

The rearrangement links TRBV30 to TRBJ2-1, with TRBD2 identical over 12 bases. V lost 1 base to trimming and J lost 6 bases; unmatched junction nucleotides: 10. This CDR3 is 17 amino acids long. Looked up from germline, CDR1 is GTSNPN and CDR2 is SVGIG (reference sequence). The chain's CDR3 is CAWSAPSSGGARNEQFF. CDR3 sequence (DNA): TGTGCCTGGAGTGCTCCGTCTAGCGGGGGGGCTCGCAATGAGCAGTTCTTC.

The J gene is TRBJ1-2, the V gene TRBV30, with D tentatively TRBD1 (5 bases). Germline lookup yields CDR1 GTSNPN and CDR2 SVGIG (reference sequence). The CDR3 runs to 13 residues. V gave up 5 bases and J gave up 11 bases, with 21 bases separating them. Here the CDR3 DNA reads TGTGCCTGGGGCCCCAGGGCGCGGGGGGGGTACACCTTC. Translation gives CAWGPRARGGYTF.

This chain joins TRBV9 and TRBJ2-2; maybe TRBD2 (6 bases). The germline V and J ends were trimmed by 3 bases and 5 bases, with 14 bases remaining between them. Germline CDR1 is SGDLS and CDR2 is YYNGEE. This CDR3 region has 15 residues. CDR3 sequence: CASSGLALGTGELFF. In DNA form, the CDR3 reads TGTGCCAGCAGCGGCCTAGCGCTCGGGACCGGGGAGCTGTTTTTT.

This rearrangement joins TRBV19 to TRBJ2-3; D ambiguous. Germline CDR1 is LNHDA and CDR2 is SQIVND (reference sequence). Between the trimmed V and J ends, which lost 3 bases and 6 bases, there was a span of 10 bases. This CDR3 comprises 13 residues. Written as DNA, the CDR3 is TGTGCCAGTAGTATTCTGGAGACCGATACGCAGTATTTT. Its protein is CASSILETDTQYF. The complete variable domain, with remaining parts taken from reference TRBV19 and TRBJ2-3, reads DGGITQSPKYLFRKEGQNVTLSCEQNLNHDAMYWYRQDPGQGLRLIYYSQIVNDFQKGDIAEGYSVSREKKESFPLTVTSAQKNPTAFYLCASSILETDTQYFGPGTRLTVL.

The chain joins TRBV7-2 to TRBJ1-2; D is possibly TRBD1 (5 bases). The germline gives CDR1 SGHTA, CDR2 FQGNSA. CDR3 length: 14 amino acids. Trimming left V 5 bases short and J 2 bases short, with 12 bases between. The CDR3 protein is CASSLEQGNYGYTF. CDR3 in DNA: TGTGCCAGCAGCCTGGAGCAGGGAAACTATGGCTACACCTTC.

The chain combines TRBV7-9 with TRBJ1-6, with D uncertain. The CDR3 runs to 15 residues. Germline CDR1 is SEHNR and CDR2 is FQNEAQ (reference sequence). Trimming cost V 2 bases and J 5 bases, with 10 bases left between them. The CDR3 loop is CASSLKEAHNSPLHF. As DNA, the CDR3 is TGTGCCAGCAGCTTAAAGGAGGCTCATAATTCACCCCTCCACTTT.

The chain combines TRBV19 with TRBJ1-4; the D gene is possibly TRBD1 (6 bases). CDR3 length: 15 amino acids. Trimming stripped 3 bases from V and 5 bases from J, with 13 bases between. The V gene's germline CDR1 is LNHDA and CDR2 SQIVND (reference sequence). CDR3 nucleotide sequence: TGTGCCAGTAGTATGTGGACAGACCAAAATGAAAAACTGTTTTTT. Protein sequence: CASSMWTDQNEKLFF.

This rearrangement joins TRBV25-1 to TRBJ1-1; 9 nucleotides match TRBD1. The CDR3 spans 16 residues. The V segment lost 7 bases and the J segment 1 base; nucleotides outside the gene matches: 10. Germline CDR1 is MGHDK and CDR2 is SYGVNS. The CDR3 DNA reads TGTGCCAGCACTGCAGCCCGGGACAGGGCGAACACTGAAGCTTTCTTT. Its protein product is CASTAARDRANTEAFF.

The chain has TRBV12-2 and TRBJ2-7; no check of the table's D call, TRBD1, against the DNA was made. TRBV12-2 is classified as a pseudogene. The CDR3 loop spans 15 amino acids. Here the CDR3 reads CASRLGSGSISEQYF. The CDR3 coding sequence is TGTGCAAGTCGCTTAGGCTCAGGGTCGATAAGCGAGCAGTACTTC.

The chain is built from TRBV5-4 and TRBJ2-7, with D uncertain. This CDR3 spans 14 amino acids. Germline V gene data show CDR1 as SGHNT and CDR2 as YYREEE (reference sequence). The ends were cut back, 0 bases at V and 0 bases at J, with 7 bases in the middle. CDR3 coding DNA: TGTGCCAGCAGCTTGGCCGTCAGCTCCTACGAGCAGTACTTC. This codes for CASSLAVSSYEQYF.

The chain has TRBV18 and TRBJ2-1; 7 nucleotides line up with TRBD2. Germline trimming cut 4 bases from V and 0 bases from J; bases unmatched to any gene: 3. Germline loops: CDR1 KGHSH, CDR2 LQKENI. This CDR3 spans 15 amino acids. CDR3 region: CASSRLADSYNEQFF. The CDR3 DNA is TGTGCCAGCTCACGCCTAGCGGACTCCTACAATGAGCAGTTCTTC.

The V call is TRBV5-6, the J call TRBJ1-2; D is perhaps TRBD1 (6 bases). CDR1 is SGHDT, CDR2 YYEEEE, per germline. V lost 4 bases to trimming and J lost 3 bases, with 7 bases between them. CDR3 length: 12 residues. The CDR3, as DNA: TGTGCCAGCAGCCCAGGGGACTATGGCTACACCTTC. Protein: CASSPGDYGYTF.

The chain recombines TRBV7-2 with TRBJ2-7; maybe TRBD2 (5 bases). The CDR3 contains 19 residues. Per germline, CDR1 SGHTA and CDR2 FQGNSA. Trimming removed 1 base from V and 8 bases from J, with 30 bases in between. The CDR3: CASSLDVGAALTVREKQYF. The CDR3 DNA reads TGTGCCAGCAGCTTAGATGTTGGTGCGGCCCTTACTGTAAGGGAGAAGCAGTACTTC.

The sample holds one count of this clone. For the CDR3, the DNA is TGTGCCAGTAGCGAGGGGGCCCGGTCACCCCTCCACTTT. This translates into CASSEGARSPLHF. The rearrangement links TRBV19 to TRBJ1-6; 7 bases fit TRBD1. In germline, CDR1 is LNHDA, CDR2 SQIVND (reference sequence). The CDR3 has 13 residues. V lost 6 bases to trimming and J lost 10 bases; unmatched junction nucleotides: 6. Together with reference TRBV19 and TRBJ1-6, the CDR3 gives the full variable domain: DGGITQSPKYLFRKEGQNVTLSCEQNLNHDAMYWYRQDPGQGLRLIYYSQIVNDFQKGDIAEGYSVSREKKESFPLTVTSAQKNPTAFYLCASSEGARSPLHFGNGTRLTVT.

This sequence joins TRBV7-2 and TRBJ2-7; tentatively, D is TRBD1 (6 bases). Germline V gene sequence: CDR1 SGHTA, CDR2 FQGNSA. The CDR3 spans 14 residues. Trimming shortened V by 1 base and J by 3 bases, and 10 bases separated the two germline ends. This chain's CDR3 is CASSLGQAYYEQYF. In DNA form, the CDR3 reads TGTGCCAGCAGCTTAGGACAGGCCTACTACGAGCAGTACTTC.

The gene calls are TRBV9 and TRBJ2-1; 11 bases match TRBD2. This CDR3 spans 16 amino acids. Germline V gene sequence: CDR1 SGDLS, CDR2 YYNGEE. The J segment lost 4 bases and the V segment lost 4 bases, leaving 7 bases of the junction unmatched. This CDR3 is CASSQVAGGGYNEQFF. In DNA form, the CDR3 reads TGTGCCAGCAGCCAAGTAGCGGGAGGGGGATACAATGAGCAGTTCTTC. Variable domain in full (rest from reference TRBV9 and TRBJ2-1): DSGVTQTPKHLITATGQRVTLRCSPRSGDLSVYWYQQSLDQGLQFLIQYYNGEERAKGNILERFSAQQFPDLHSELNLSSLELGDSALYFCASSQVAGGGYNEQFFGPGTRLTVL.

The chain is built from TRBV30 and TRBJ2-2; maybe TRBD1 (6 bases). Germline lookup yields CDR1 GTSNPN and CDR2 SVGIG (reference sequence). The CDR3 contains 13 residues. Trimming left V 5 bases short and J 6 bases short, with 13 bases between. CDR3 loop: CAWGTGNAGELFF. CDR3 DNA sequence: TGTGCCTGGGGTACAGGGAATGCCGGGGAGCTGTTTTTT.

The genes are TRBV6-1 and TRBJ1-4; 7 positions agree with TRBD1. The junction had 7 bases not matched to a gene; V was cut back by 1 base and J by 8 bases. This CDR3 is 15 amino acids long. The germline gives CDR1 MNHNS, CDR2 SASEGT. The CDR3 coding sequence is TGTGCCAGCAGTGAAGTACAGGGGTCGATAGAAAAACTGTTTTTT. This sequence encodes CASSEVQGSIEKLFF.

The V and J genes are TRBV13 and TRBJ1-3; possible D gene TRBD1, 6 bases. The germline CDR1 and CDR2 sequences are PRHDT and FYEKMQ (reference sequence). The CDR3 sequence is 14 residues long. Trimming shortened V by 8 bases and J by 1 base, and 12 bases separated the two germline ends. Written as DNA, the CDR3 is TGTGCCAGCCACAGGGTGGCATCTGGAAACACCATATATTTT. Translated: CASHRVASGNTIYF.

J is TRBJ2-5 and V is TRBV4-2; TRBD2 matches at 12 bases. The CDR3 extends over 14 amino acids. With 2 bases clipped from V and 13 bases from J, the junction kept 8 bases outside the gene matches. Germline CDR1 is LGHNA and CDR2 is YNFKEQ. CDR3 coding DNA: TGTGCCAGCAGCCAACTAGCGGGGGGGCCGGAGCGGTACTTC. Protein product: CASSQLAGGPERYF.

This chain joins TRBV28 and TRBJ1-4; D is perhaps TRBD1 (5 bases). Germline V gene lookup returns CDR1 MDHEN and CDR2 SYDVKM. CDR3 length: 12 amino acids. The CDR3 DNA reads TGTGTCGCCATGGCTACGCGGGGGAAACTGTTTTTT. Translated: CVAMATRGKLFF.

J is TRBJ2-1 and V is TRBV2; the D is unclear. V was cut by 7 bases and J by 4 bases, with 11 bases left in between. Germline lookup yields CDR1 SNHLY and CDR2 FYNNEI. The CDR3 is 13 amino acids. Written as DNA, the CDR3 is TGTGCCAGCAATTTTCTACCGTACAATGAGCAGTTCTTC. Its protein product is CASNFLPYNEQFF.

This chain connects TRBV3-1 (or the pseudogene TRBV3-2) to TRBJ2-3; no clear D. Germline assignment: CDR1 LGHDT and CDR2 YNNKEL (reference sequence). The CDR3 extends over 12 amino acids. Trimming removed 6 bases from V and 2 bases from J, with 6 bases in between. CDR3 in DNA: TGTGCCAGCAGACTTAACACAGATACGCAGTATTTT. It translates to CASRLNTDTQYF.

The J gene is TRBJ2-2, the V gene TRBV28; D is possibly TRBD1 (5 bases). Trimming shortened V by 3 bases and J by 4 bases, and 6 bases separated the two germline ends. Germline-derived CDR1 and CDR2 are MDHEN and SYDVKM. The CDR3 totals 13 residues. CDR3 coding DNA: TGTGCCAGCAGTTTTCAGGGCACCGGGGAGCTGTTTTTT. It translates to CASSFQGTGELFF.

This clone was found a few times. This chain connects TRBV14 to TRBJ1-1; TRBD1 agrees at 9 bases. This CDR3 comprises 15 residues. CDR1 and CDR2 from the germline V gene are SGHDN and FVKESK. V shed 2 bases and J 3 bases; nucleotides not matched to a gene: 4. This chain's CDR3 is CASSQLQGADTEAFF. In DNA form, the CDR3 reads TGTGCCAGCAGCCAACTACAGGGGGCGGACACTGAAGCTTTCTTT. Variable domain in full (rest from reference TRBV14 and TRBJ1-1): EAGVTQFPSHSVIEKGQTVTLRCDPISGHDNLYWYRRVMGKEIKFLLHFVKESKQDESGMPNNRFLAERTGGTYSTLKVQPAELEDSGVYFCASSQLQGADTEAFFGQGTRLTVV.